This passage covers 29 T cell receptor beta chains from one sample sequenced in a study of blood T cell repertoires in COVID-19. Using immunoSEQ multiplex PCR, the repertoire was profiled, and TCRdb retains in-frame clones only, with some absent. The sample includes 220,000 or so clones, about four fifths seen only once; the top ten take less than 2.5%. The sample was peripheral blood. These TCRs come from a woman in her fifties or sixties with acute or convalescent COVID-19.

This chain links TRBV18 with TRBJ2-2, with D possibly matching TRBD2 (5 bases). V was cut by 1 base and J by 1 base, with 13 bases left in between. CDR3 size: 17 residues. Per germline, CDR1 KGHSH and CDR2 LQKENI. The CDR3 nucleotides read TGTGCCAGCTCACCACGAATGGTCGGGATGAACACCGGGGAGCTGTTTTTT. Translation: CASSPRMVGMNTGELFF.

In nucleotides, the CDR3 is TGTGCCAGCAGTTTAGCGGGGGGTGGTGCGACCAAAAACATTCAGTACTTC. Protein: CASSLAGGGATKNIQYF. The rearrangement uses TRBV27 and TRBJ2-4, with TRBD2 matching 8 bases. The length of the CDR3 is 17 residues. The trim removed 2 bases at V and 2 bases at J, leaving 8 bases unmatched. Germline lookup yields CDR1 MNHEY and CDR2 SMNVEV (reference sequence).

V and J are TRBV19 and TRBJ2-7; TRBD1 matches at 9 bases. The CDR3 loop spans 15 amino acids. Trimming took 5 bases from V and 2 from J; bases not matched to a gene: 7. CDR1 is LNHDA, CDR2 SQIVND, per germline (reference sequence). DNA of the CDR3: TGTGCCAGTAGTCCGGACAGGGGACTTACCTACGAGCAGTACTTC. Amino acid sequence: CASSPDRGLTYEQYF.

The chain is built from TRBV11-2 and TRBJ2-3; TRBD1 is a possible D gene (6 bases). V was pared by 5 bases and J by 6 bases, with 15 bases between. Germline CDR1 SGHAT, CDR2 FQNNGV. This CDR3 spans 14 amino acids. CDR3 in DNA: TGTGCCAGCAGCGGTGAAGGGGGTTACGATACGCAGTATTTT. Protein: CASSGEGGYDTQYF. Looking up the rest from reference TRBV11-2 and TRBJ2-3 gives the full variable domain: EAGVAQSPRYKIIEKRQSVAFWCNPISGHATLYWYQQILGQGPKLLIQFQNNGVVDDSQLPKDRFSAERLKGVDSTLKIQPAKLEDSAVYLCASSGEGGYDTQYFGPGTRLTVL.

The genes are TRBV19 and TRBJ1-1; D perhaps matches TRBD1 (6 bases). CDR1 is LNHDA, CDR2 SQIVND, per germline (reference sequence). V was trimmed by 7 bases and J by 0 bases, leaving 18 bases between them. The CDR3 runs to 16 residues. The CDR3 protein is CASIPYGRGMNTEAFF. In DNA, the CDR3 is TGTGCCAGTATCCCGTATGGCAGGGGCATGAACACTGAAGCTTTCTTT. Filled out from reference TRBV19 and TRBJ1-1, the complete variable domain reads DGGITQSPKYLFRKEGQNVTLSCEQNLNHDAMYWYRQDPGQGLRLIYYSQIVNDFQKGDIAEGYSVSREKKESFPLTVTSAQKNPTAFYLCASIPYGRGMNTEAFFGQGTRLTVV.

This clone was observed many times. This chain connects TRBV5-4 to TRBJ2-7, with D unresolved. There are 12 residues in the CDR3. Trimming stripped 4 bases from V and 5 bases from J, with 10 bases between. Germline CDR1 reads SGHNT; CDR2 reads YYREEE (reference sequence). The CDR3 DNA reads TGTGCCAGCAGCCTATTCCTCAACGAGCAGTACTTC. Its translation: CASSLFLNEQYF.

Only one count was recorded for this clone. The rearrangement uses TRBV5-1 and TRBJ2-6; D gene ambiguous. V lost 0 bases and J 0 bases, leaving 4 bases between the germline ends. Germline V CDR1 and CDR2: SGHRS, YFSETQ. This CDR3 is 15 amino acids long. The CDR3 DNA is TGCGCCAGCAGCTTGGGGAGCTCTGGGGCCAACGTCCTGACTTTC. Translating gives CASSLGSSGANVLTF.

This clone was picked up a small number of times. J is TRBJ2-1 and V is TRBV3-1 (or the pseudogene TRBV3-2); 11 bases align to TRBD2. The CDR3 sequence is 19 residues long. Trimming took 6 bases from V and 2 from J; bases not matched to a gene: 15. From germline, CDR1 is LGHDT and CDR2 YNNKEL (reference sequence). The CDR3 DNA reads as TGTGCCAGCAGTCCTCCGGGACTAGCGGATCCGGCGCCCTACAATGAGCAGTTCTTC. It specifies CASSPPGLADPAPYNEQFF.

The V and J genes are TRBV18 and TRBJ1-2; TRBD1 matches 8 bases. The CDR3 covers 14 residues. V shed 4 bases and J 4 bases; nucleotides not matched to a gene: 5. Germline-derived CDR1 and CDR2 are KGHSH and LQKENI. As DNA, the CDR3 is TGTGCCAGCTCACACAAGGGACAGGCCTATGGCTACACCTTC. Residues: CASSHKGQAYGYTF.

The chain couples TRBV19 to TRBJ2-7; TRBD1 matches at 8 bases. The V gene's germline CDR1 is LNHDA and CDR2 SQIVND (reference sequence). This CDR3 comprises 15 residues. Losses at the gene ends were 3 bases for V and 4 bases for J; bases not matched to a gene: 8. CDR3 in DNA: TGTGCCAGTAGTATTGCCAGGACAGGGCCGTACGAGCAGTACTTC. Its translation is CASSIARTGPYEQYF.

The rearrangement links TRBV3-1 (or the pseudogene TRBV3-2) to TRBJ1-1, with unresolved D. The V gene's germline CDR1 is LGHDT and CDR2 YNNKEL (reference sequence). The CDR3 loop spans 15 amino acids. With 1 base removed from V and 4 bases from J, the gap between germline ends came to 13 bases. The CDR3 sequence is CASSQVGGLGTEAFF. CDR3 sequence (DNA): TGTGCCAGCAGCCAAGTGGGAGGGTTGGGCACTGAAGCTTTCTTT.

The rearrangement uses TRBV6-1 and TRBJ2-7; 7 positions agree with TRBD2. The trim removed 2 bases at V and 1 base at J, leaving 11 bases unmatched. Germline loops: CDR1 MNHNS, CDR2 SASEGT. The CDR3 spans 17 residues. The CDR3 loop reads CASSEWRGGALSYEQYF. Here the CDR3 DNA reads TGTGCCAGCAGTGAATGGCGGGGAGGGGCCCTTTCCTACGAGCAGTACTTC.

The chain couples TRBV7-6 to TRBJ2-3; 11 positions agree with TRBD2. CDR1 SGHVS and CDR2 FNYEAQ come from the germline V gene. The CDR3 is 15 amino acids. The V and J ends lost 5 bases and 1 base, in that order; junction bases with no gene match: 2. CDR3 residues: CASSPLAGGTDTQYF. The CDR3 DNA follows: TGTGCCAGCAGCCCACTAGCGGGGGGCACAGATACGCAGTATTTT.

This rearrangement joins TRBV5-5 to TRBJ1-1; TRBD1 is a possible D gene (5 bases). Trimming removed 0 bases from V and 4 bases from J, with 10 bases in between. The CDR3 contains 14 residues. Germline assignment: CDR1 SGHKS and CDR2 YYEKEE (reference sequence). DNA for the CDR3: TGTGCCAGCAGCTTGGAACCAAGGGGCACTGAAGCTTTCTTT. It specifies CASSLEPRGTEAFF.

This clone appeared a few times. V usage is TRBV4-2 and J usage is TRBJ2-1; D unresolved. Germline CDR1 reads LGHNA; CDR2 reads YNFKEQ. This CDR3 region has 12 residues. V lost 4 bases, J lost 7 bases, and 8 bases lay in between. In nucleotides, the CDR3 is TGTGCCAGCAGCCCCTACGGGAATGAGCAGTTCTTC. Translation: CASSPYGNEQFF.

CDR3 nucleotide sequence: TGTGCCAGCAGCTTGTCCGGGACAGGCTCCTACGAGCAGTACTTC. Protein product: CASSLSGTGSYEQYF. The chain combines TRBV7-2 with TRBJ2-7; TRBD1 matches 8 bases. This CDR3 is 15 amino acids long. V gave up 3 bases and J gave up 0 bases; unmatched junction bases: 4. Germline CDR1 and CDR2: SGHTA and FQGNSA.

The chain recombines TRBV27 with TRBJ2-7; 8 bases fit TRBD1. After removal of 5 bases from V and 2 bases from J, the junction contained 8 bases not matched to a gene. Germline V gene data show CDR1 as MNHEY and CDR2 as SMNVEV (reference sequence). There are 15 residues in the CDR3. CDR3 loop: CASSPIAGGTYEQYF. The CDR3 DNA follows: TGTGCCAGCAGTCCAATCGCAGGGGGCACCTACGAGCAGTACTTC.

The CDR3 DNA follows: TGTGCCAGCAGTTACTCGGGCGGGGGAACCTACGAGCAGTACTTC. Translating it yields CASSYSGGGTYEQYF. The chain carries TRBV6-5 and TRBJ2-7; 7 positions agree with TRBD2. CDR1 is MNHEY and CDR2 is SVGAGI in the germline V gene. After removal of 0 bases from V and 2 bases from J, the junction contained 4 bases not matched to a gene. The CDR3 totals 15 residues.

The chain links TRBV20-1 to TRBJ2-3, with 9 positions matching TRBD2. The V gene's germline CDR1 is DFQATT and CDR2 SNEGSKA (reference sequence). The CDR3 is 16 residues long. The V segment lost 3 bases and the J segment 2 bases; nucleotides outside the gene matches: 9. The CDR3 DNA is TGCAGTGCTAGTCCACTCGCGGGGGGGCCCACAGATACGCAGTATTTT. This translates into CSASPLAGGPTDTQYF.

V is TRBV6-5 and J is TRBJ1-5; no reliable D call. Trimming stripped 8 bases from V and 7 bases from J, with 12 bases between. Germline V lookup: CDR1 MNHEY, CDR2 SVGAGI. CDR3 size: 12 residues. This CDR3 is CASGRRRQPQHF. For the CDR3, the DNA is TGTGCCAGCGGCCGGCGGCGACAGCCCCAGCATTTT.

The chain links TRBV18 to TRBJ2-1; TRBD1 matches 10 bases. CDR3 size: 15 residues. Unmatched junction bases numbered 11, after V lost 6 bases and J lost 9 bases. Germline V gene sequence: CDR1 KGHSH, CDR2 LQKENI. CDR3 DNA: TGTGCCAGCTCCGGGGACAGGGGTCTTCTAGCTGAGCAGTTCTTC. Its translation: CASSGDRGLLAEQFF.

Only one count was recorded for this clone. The V and J genes are TRBV5-8 and TRBJ1-4, with TRBD1 matching 8 bases. The CDR3 runs 14 residues. Germline CDR1 SGHTS, CDR2 YDEGEE. The ends lost 4 bases at V and 7 bases at J; junction bases unmatched: 6. The CDR3 DNA reads TGTGCCAGCAGCCCCGGACAGGGCACTGAAAAACTGTTTTTT. Protein product: CASSPGQGTEKLFF. Together with reference TRBV5-8 and TRBJ1-4, the CDR3 gives the full variable domain: EAGVTQSPTHLIKTRGQQATLRCSPISGHTSVYWYQQALGLGLQFLLWYDEGEERNRGNFPPRFSGRQFPNYSSELNVNALELEDSALYLCASSPGQGTEKLFFGSGTQLSVL.

The V call is TRBV19, the J call TRBJ2-1; D possibly corresponds to TRBD2 (6 bases). Germline V lookup: CDR1 LNHDA, CDR2 SQIVND (reference sequence). This CDR3 has 15 amino acids. V gave up 5 bases and J gave up 5 bases, with 16 bases separating them. The CDR3 DNA reads as TGTGCCAGTAGTTCTCGGCCGGGAGCGAACAATGAGCAGTTCTTC. Its translation is CASSSRPGANNEQFF.

V gene TRBV6-2 or TRBV6-3 combines with J gene TRBJ1-4; TRBD1 aligns across 8 bases. Germline lookup yields CDR1 MNHEY and CDR2 SVGEGT. Trimming took 4 bases from V and 6 from J; bases not matched to a gene: 4. The CDR3 length is 14 residues. The CDR3 DNA sequence: TGTGCCAGCAGTTTTCAGGGGGCGGATGAAAAACTGTTTTTT. It yields the protein CASSFQGADEKLFF.

V and J are TRBV6-1 and TRBJ2-4; D is undetermined. Trimming cost V 2 bases and J 0 bases, with 17 bases left between them. The length of the CDR3 is 18 residues. Germline CDR1 MNHNS, CDR2 SASEGT. CDR3 region: CASSEIGAGSLAKNIQYF. CDR3 coding DNA: TGTGCCAGCAGTGAAATAGGAGCCGGTAGCCTAGCCAAAAACATTCAGTACTTC.

The chain carries TRBV12-3 or TRBV12-4 and TRBJ2-7; a weak D match, TRBD2 (5 bases). CDR3 length: 13 residues. Trimming cost V 3 bases and J 1 base, with 7 bases left between them. This CDR3 is CASSFGNSYEQYF. The CDR3 nucleotides are TGTGCCAGCAGTTTCGGGAATTCCTACGAGCAGTACTTC.

The rearrangement joins TRBV5-1 to TRBJ2-7, with D tentatively TRBD1 (6 bases). Germline CDR1 SGHRS, CDR2 YFSETQ. There are 16 residues in the CDR3. V was cut by 0 bases and J by 4 bases, with 17 bases left in between. The CDR3, as DNA: TGCGCCAGCAGCTTGGCACCAGGGACAAATATTTACGAGCAGTACTTC. Translated: CASSLAPGTNIYEQYF. The variable domain in full, with the rest retrieved from reference TRBV5-1 and TRBJ2-7, is KAGVTQTPRYLIKTRGQQVTLSCSPISGHRSVSWYQQTPGQGLQFLFEYFSETQRNKGNFPGRFSGRQFSNSRSEMNVSTLELGDSALYLCASSLAPGTNIYEQYFGPGTRLTVT.

The V call is TRBV7-6, the J call TRBJ2-7; 9 bases are a match to TRBD1. Germline V lookup: CDR1 SGHVS, CDR2 FNYEAQ. There are 15 residues in the CDR3. Unmatched junction bases numbered 7, after V lost 5 bases and J lost 2 bases. CDR3 in amino acids: CASSKTGGGPYEQYF. For the CDR3, the DNA is TGTGCCAGCAGCAAAACAGGGGGCGGACCCTACGAGCAGTACTTC.

The J gene is TRBJ1-3, the V gene TRBV28; 8 nucleotides align to TRBD1. The CDR3 extends over 15 amino acids. V shed 6 bases and J 4 bases; nucleotides not matched to a gene: 8. Germline values: CDR1 MDHEN, CDR2 SYDVKM. The CDR3 protein is CASRAQGGGGNTIYF. The CDR3 coding sequence is TGTGCCAGCAGAGCACAGGGGGGAGGAGGAAACACCATATATTTT.